The rows below give T cell receptor beta chains drawn from one sample of a study of blood T cell repertoires in COVID-19. Libraries were prepared by immunoSEQ multiplex PCR; TCRdb keeps only in-frame clonotypes and omits some of them. Seen here are about 350,000 clones, 86% observed once, and the top ten hold just over 7%. The source material was peripheral blood. The receptors derive from a woman in her sixties or seventies with COVID-19, enrolled during active disease. The CDR3 runs from the conserved cysteine through the conserved F or W. D genes are given only for firm matches. Clone size appears in some rows only: once, few, many, or a class for an expanded clone.

d_gene,abundance,j_gene,v_gene,CDR3nt,CDR3aa
NA,NA,TRBJ2-7,TRBV30,TGTGCCTGGTCCACAGGGCTTAGGCAGTACTTC,CAWSTGLRQYF
NA,few,TRBJ2-4,TRBV9,TGTGCCAGCAGCGGGCCGGGGGACATTCAGTACTTC,CASSGPGDIQYF
TRBD1,NA,TRBJ1-2,TRBV30,TGTGCCTGCCTCGGACAGGGGGGCGTCCCCGCGTATGGCTACACCTTC,CACLGQGGVPAYGYTF
NA,NA,TRBJ2-1,TRBV7-3,TGTGCCAGCAGCTTTACTTCGACTGTCTACAATGAGCAGTTCTTC,CASSFTSTVYNEQFF
NA,NA,TRBJ2-6,TRBV12-3/TRBV12-4,TGTGCCTCGAGGGGGAGTGGGGCCAACGTCCTGACTTTC,CASRGSGANVLTF
NA,once,TRBJ2-5,TRBV6-2/TRBV6-3,TGTGCCAGCAGTTACTGCCCAACAAAGGGGAAACAAGAGACCCAGTACTTC,CASSYCPTKGKQETQYF
TRBD2,NA,TRBJ2-3,TRBV4-1,TGCGCCAGCAGCCAAGGAGGTAGCGGGGGGTCTGATACGCAGTATTTT,CASSQGGSGGSDTQYF
TRBD2,NA,TRBJ2-3,TRBV6-5,TGTGCCAGCAGTTTGGCGGGGGGAACTAGCACAGATACGCAGTATTTT,CASSLAGGTSTDTQYF
TRBD1,NA,TRBJ2-3,TRBV10-3,TGTGCCATAGGGGGACAGGGCGTCACAGATACGCAGTATTTT,CAIGGQGVTDTQYF
NA,NA,TRBJ1-4,TRBV11-2,TGTGCCAGCAGCTTCGGGCAGGGCTGGGAAAAACTGTTTTTT,CASSFGQGWEKLFF
NA,NA,TRBJ2-5,TRBV4-1,TGCGCCAGCAGCCAAGGACAGGCAGGTGTAGAGACCCAGTACTTC,CASSQGQAGVETQYF
NA,NA,TRBJ1-1,TRBV5-1,TGCGCCAGCAGCTTGGACCAGGGGATGACCGGGGCTTTCTTT,CASSLDQGMTGAFF
TRBD1,NA,TRBJ2-7,TRBV30,TGTGCCTGGAGTCCAGGGGGCGGTTCCTACGAGCAGTACTTC,CAWSPGGGSYEQYF
TRBD2,NA,TRBJ2-7,TRBV5-1,TGCGCCAGCAGCTTGACTAGCGGGGGGACTCCCTACGAGCAGTACTTC,CASSLTSGGTPYEQYF
NA,NA,TRBJ2-6,TRBV7-3,TGTGCCAGCAGCTTCGTAGGGGCCAACGTCCTGACTTTC,CASSFVGANVLTF
NA,NA,TRBJ1-5,TRBV27,TGTGCCAGCAGTCTCCTCGGCGGGGAGGATCAGCCCCAGCATTTT,CASSLLGGEDQPQHF
TRBD1,NA,TRBJ1-1,TRBV9,TGTGCCAGCAGCGTAAGGAGGGACAGCCAGAACACTGAAGCTTTCTTT,CASSVRRDSQNTEAFF
NA,NA,TRBJ2-2,TRBV9,TGTGCCAGCAGCGTAGGGGCGGGCACCGGGGAGCTGTTTTTT,CASSVGAGTGELFF
TRBD1,NA,TRBJ1-5,TRBV7-2,TGTGCCAGCAGCGAGGACAGGCTTCAGCCCCAGCATTTT,CASSEDRLQPQHF
NA,once,TRBJ1-6,TRBV9,TGTGCCAGCAGCGCCTTCAGACAGAGCTCCTATAATTCACCCCTCCACTTT,CASSAFRQSSYNSPLHF
TRBD1,NA,TRBJ1-5,TRBV6-2/TRBV6-3,TGTGCCAGCAGTCCAAGCCCATGGACAGGGATTCGTCAGCCCCAGCATTTT,CASSPSPWTGIRQPQHF
NA,few,TRBJ2-7,TRBV5-6,TGTGCCAGCAGCTTTGGCGGATACGAGCAGTACTTC,CASSFGGYEQYF
TRBD1,NA,TRBJ1-5,TRBV18,TGTGCCAGCTCCCGAGGGACAGGCAATCAGCCCCAGCATTTT,CASSRGTGNQPQHF
TRBD2,NA,TRBJ2-3,TRBV4-3,TGCGCCAGCAGCCAAGAGCGGGGGGGCCATTACACAGATACGCAGTATTTT,CASSQERGGHYTDTQYF
NA,NA,TRBJ2-1,TRBV11-2,TGTGCCAGCAGCTTAGCTAGCACTGCCAGTGAGCAGTTCTTC,CASSLASTASEQFF
NA,NA,TRBJ2-7,TRBV7-9,TGTGCCAGCAGCCTAATTCCCTACGAGCAGTACTTC,CASSLIPYEQYF
NA,NA,TRBJ2-7,TRBV19,TGTGCCAGTAGTGTTCGGGGCGAGCAGTACTTC,CASSVRGEQYF
NA,NA,TRBJ2-7,TRBV6-5,TGTGCCAGCAGTTCCGGGACTGCGAGCTCCTACGAGCAGTACTTC,CASSSGTASSYEQYF
NA,once,TRBJ2-3,TRBV2,TGTGCCGGTCAGGGCGGGGCGGGGTACGATACGCAGTATTTT,CAGQGGAGYDTQYF
NA,NA,TRBJ2-5,TRBV5-1,TGCGCCAGCAGCTTGCTCGGCCGACAGTCTAGTAAAGAGACCCAGTACTTC,CASSLLGRQSSKETQYF
TRBD1,NA,TRBJ2-7,TRBV29-1,TGCAGCATATCCGGGACAGGACCCTACGAGCAGTACTTC,CSISGTGPYEQYF
NA,NA,TRBJ1-1,TRBV5-1,TGCGCCAGCAGTAAGCCGGGGCGGGAGACTGAAGCTTTCTTT,CASSKPGRETEAFF
TRBD1,NA,TRBJ2-7,TRBV5-1,TGCGCCAGCAGCTTGGGGCCGGGACAGGGTACCTACGAGCAGTACTTC,CASSLGPGQGTYEQYF
TRBD1,NA,TRBJ1-2,TRBV5-4,TGTGCCAGCAGCTCTCGGGACAGCCGAACTAACTATGGCTACACCTTC,CASSSRDSRTNYGYTF
TRBD1,NA,TRBJ2-3,TRBV7-2,TGTGCCAGCAGCCCGGGACAGCCTACGCAGTATTTT,CASSPGQPTQYF
NA,NA,TRBJ1-4,TRBV21-1,TGTGCCAGCAGCCCTGACGTCAACAGGATCCCAACTAATGAAAAACTGTTTTTT,CASSPDVNRIPTNEKLFF
NA,NA,TRBJ2-1,TRBV12-3/TRBV12-4,TGTGCCAGCAGTTTAGCCTTGAATGAGCAGTTCTTC,CASSLALNEQFF
NA,NA,TRBJ1-5,TRBV4-2,TGTGCCAGCAGCCAAGGCCTTGAGAGCCAGCCCCAGCATTTT,CASSQGLESQPQHF
TRBD1,NA,TRBJ2-7,TRBV11-2,TGTGCCAGCAGCTTGGACAGGAGCTCCTACGAGCAGTACTTC,CASSLDRSSYEQYF
TRBD1,NA,TRBJ1-3,TRBV7-9,TGTGCCAGCAGACCCCGACAGGGAGGCTCTGGAAACACCATATATTTT,CASRPRQGGSGNTIYF
TRBD1,NA,TRBJ1-1,TRBV7-9,TGTGCCAGCAGCTTCCGGGACAGCAACCTTGAAGCTTTCTTT,CASSFRDSNLEAFF
TRBD1,NA,TRBJ2-7,TRBV7-2,TGTGCCAGCAGCTTTAACAGGGGGCGGGACGAGCAGTACTTC,CASSFNRGRDEQYF
TRBD2,NA,TRBJ2-1,TRBV4-2,TGTGCCAGCAGCCTTCGGACTAGCGGGGTGAGCTCCTACAATGAGCAGTTCTTC,CASSLRTSGVSSYNEQFF
TRBD1,NA,TRBJ2-5,TRBV2,TGTGCCAGCAATTACCCGGGACAGGGGTACCAAGAGACCCAGTACTTC,CASNYPGQGYQETQYF
NA,NA,TRBJ1-2,TRBV6-5,TGTGCCAGCAGCACCGACACGGCAGGCTACACCTTC,CASSTDTAGYTF
TRBD1,NA,TRBJ2-7,TRBV19,TGTGCCAGTAGTTCCGATGGGGCAGGGGGCTCCTACGAGCAGTACTTC,CASSSDGAGGSYEQYF
TRBD1,once,TRBJ1-1,TRBV7-3,TGTGCCAGCAGCTTACGGGGACAGGGCTATGAAGCTTTCTTT,CASSLRGQGYEAFF
TRBD1,NA,TRBJ1-1,TRBV2,TGTGCCAGCCCGCGGACAGGGGTGAACACTGAAGCTTTCTTT,CASPRTGVNTEAFF
TRBD1,NA,TRBJ1-1,TRBV5-4,TGTGCCAGCAGCCCATACACGACAGGGGGCGGTGAAGCTTTCTTT,CASSPYTTGGGEAFF
TRBD1,NA,TRBJ2-7,TRBV9,TGTGCCAGCAGCGTAGGGACAGGCCCCTACGAGCAGTACTTC,CASSVGTGPYEQYF
NA,once,TRBJ1-1,TRBV7-2,TGTGCCAGCAGCCTATCCGGGTACACTGAAGCTTTCTTT,CASSLSGYTEAFF